What follows is one T cell receptor (beta chain) and its context. No antigen is known for it. The record has no base qualities; no much larger clone is one base away. This specimen comes from a study of blood T cell repertoires in COVID-19 (dated by TCRdb to 2018 to 2020). For the study in its entirety: Samples covering the acute and convalescent phases of COVID-19 were provided by collaborators in the United States, Italy and Spain. The material from the prospective study consisted of cDNA or gDNA derived from T cells, B-cell-depleted T cells, or PBMCs. Subjects who had been exposed to COVID-19, were actively infected with it, or had recovered from it provided the deeply sampled blood TCRbeta repertoires that made up the dataset. The repertoires were released in a freely available public database intended as a resource for research on the immune response to SARS-CoV-2. The samples were drawn from two sources: the first 160 participants of the ongoing ImmuneRACE study, and some 1,300 subjects contributed by 6 global collaborators. The sample metadata nearly always contained a de-identified subject ID, COVID-19 status, age in years and sex. HLA class I and class II types, where available, came from metadata supplied by the sample provider rather than from assay-based typing. The research as a whole found: Clinical and demographic metadata were provided uncurated, with the amount varying by source and participant.

At one collaborating source in Seattle, patients were enrolled during active infection and were followed longitudinally through the course of disease. Whole blood was collected in K2EDTA tubes by collaborating institutions according to the institutions' own protocols. For TCRbeta analysis, collaborators shipped samples in one of three forms: frozen whole blood, isolated PBMCs, or DNA extracted from either of those sample types. The immunoSEQ Assay, a bias-controlled multiplex PCR, was used to amplify TCRbeta CDR3 regions from genomic DNA. Per the source publication's procedure: The number of nucleated cells in each sample was estimated from the amplification of reference gene primers within the assay. Sequence reads were collapsed and filtered to measure the absolute abundance of every unique TCRbeta CDR3 rearrangement. For each sample, productive Simpson clonality was calculated as the square root of Simpson's diversity index across productive rearrangements. The source is immuneACCESS, and TCRdb retained only in-frame sequences with V and J called. Part of the clones is not carried over; for the studies checked, unresolved V genes explain less than half of this, and the remainder is unexplained. V, J and clone size are taken as reported in that table, and D and trimming were inferred from the DNA itself. In this sample the table shows 95,000 to 150,000 clones, approximately 85% of which occur a single time. The ten largest clones capture about a sixth of the sample.

For CDR1 and CDR2, the germline V gene lists SGHDT and YYEEEE. The CDR3 runs 13 amino acids, cysteine and phenylalanine included. Solely the CDR3 DNA is kept, with 39 bases framed from the first base. At the junction V is shortened by 1 base and J by 3 bases, with 8 bases in between. The sequence is built from TRBV5-6 and TRBJ2-7; TRBD1 might be the D gene, on 5 matching bases. The sample consisted of peripheral blood. The source of this sequence is a young man with COVID-19, enrolled during active disease. The CDR3 loop reads CASSLPDSYEQYF. The nucleotides read TGTGCCAGCAGCTTGCCAGACAGCTACGAGCAGTACTTC. The full variable domain, completed from the reference TRBV5-6 and TRBJ2-7 proteins outside the CDR3, reads DAGVTQSPTHLIKTRGQQVTLRCSPKSGHDTVSWYQQALGQGPQFIFQYYEEEERQRGNFPDRFSGHQFPNYSSELNVNALLLGDSALYLCASSLPDSYEQYFGPGTRLTVT.